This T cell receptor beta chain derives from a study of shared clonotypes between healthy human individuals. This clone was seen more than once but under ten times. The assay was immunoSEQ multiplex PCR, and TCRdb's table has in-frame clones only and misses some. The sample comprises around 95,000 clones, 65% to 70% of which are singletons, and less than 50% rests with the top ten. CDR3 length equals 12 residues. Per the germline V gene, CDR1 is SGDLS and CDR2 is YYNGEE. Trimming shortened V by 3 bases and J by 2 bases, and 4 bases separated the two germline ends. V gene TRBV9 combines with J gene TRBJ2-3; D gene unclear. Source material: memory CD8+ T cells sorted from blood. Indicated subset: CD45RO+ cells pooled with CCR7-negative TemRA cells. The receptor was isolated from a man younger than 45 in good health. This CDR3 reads CASSGDTDTQYF. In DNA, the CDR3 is TGTGCCAGCAGCGGCGACACAGATACGCAGTATTTT.